Presented here are 21 T cell receptor beta chains from one specimen sequenced in a study of T-cell reconstitution after alpha-beta-depleted transplantation in children. Preparing the TCRbeta library involved the use of unique molecular identifiers. MiXCR, applied by TCRdb to the PCR reads, yields one record per CDR3 protein. Of some 290,000 distinct CDR3 sequences in the sample, 20% to 30% are singletons; the top ten hold about a tenth. The starting material was PBMCs, mostly from graft donor cells, obtained 180 days after TCRalphabeta/CD19-depleted stem cell transplant. These receptors all come from a male patient younger than 18 who had a stem cell transplant for acute lymphoblastic leukemia, so the T cells may come from the graft donor.

About this clonotype: The junction departs from germline at one end; a sequencing error may be responsible. V usage is TRBV5-1 and J usage is TRBJ2-2; 8 positions agree with TRBD1. The CDR3 is made up of 16 amino acids. CDR1 and CDR2 from the germline V gene are SGHRS and YFSETQ. DNA for the CDR3: TGCGCCAGCAGCTTAGCGGACAGGGTGGACACCAGGGAGCTGTTTTTT. The encoded protein is CASSLADRVDTRELFF.

The sample holds a few counts of this clonotype. The junction shows a germline mismatch at one end, possibly a read error. V usage is TRBV27 and J usage is TRBJ2-7, with D perhaps being TRBD1 or TRBD2 (5 bases each). The CDR3 contains 15 residues. CDR1 is MNHEY, CDR2 SMNVEV, per germline (reference sequence). Here the CDR3 reads CASRFLPGTSYEQYF. In DNA form, the CDR3 reads TGTGCCAGCCGTTTTCTTCCTGGGACCTCCTACGAGCAGTACTTC.

The rearrangement joins TRBV16 to TRBJ2-1; 9 bases line up with TRBD1. The CDR3 spans 15 residues. Germline values: CDR1 KGHSY, CDR2 FQNENV. With 0 bases clipped from V and 4 bases from J, the junction kept 1 base outside the gene matches. The CDR3 sequence is CASSQSGTGYNEQFF. The DNA for the CDR3 is TGTGCCAGCAGCCAATCGGGGACAGGGTACAATGAGCAGTTCTTC.

This sequence joins TRBV15 and TRBJ1-2; D is possibly TRBD1 (5 bases). V dropped 0 bases and J dropped 2 bases, with 13 bases sitting between them. CDR3 length: 16 residues. Germline CDR1 reads LNHNV; CDR2 reads YYDKDF (reference sequence). CDR3: CATSRDWGTDNYGYTF. In DNA, the CDR3 is TGTGCCACCAGCAGAGATTGGGGCACAGACAACTATGGCTACACCTTC.

This clonotype was detected only a few times. The rearrangement joins TRBV12-3 or TRBV12-4 to TRBJ2-1, with D perhaps TRBD1 (6 bases). V was cut by 4 bases and J by 6 bases, with 7 bases left in between. This CDR3 is built from 12 residues. Here the CDR3 DNA reads TGTGCCAGCAGTTACAGGGTCAATGAGCAGTTCTTC. It encodes CASSYRVNEQFF.

A few counts support this clonotype. The chain combines TRBV5-1 with TRBJ1-1; 7 nucleotides match TRBD1. The germline gives CDR1 SGHRS, CDR2 YFSETQ. This CDR3 has 17 residues. The junction had 13 bases not matched to a gene; V was cut back by 4 bases and J by 1 base. As DNA, the CDR3 is TGCGCCAGCAGCCCCCGTCCAGGGGGGTGGTCGAACACTGAAGCTTTCTTT. Residues: CASSPRPGGWSNTEAFF.

This clonotype occurred a few times. This rearrangement joins TRBV2 to TRBJ2-4; the D is unclear. With 6 bases removed from V and 3 bases from J, the gap between germline ends came to 12 bases. CDR3 length: 14 residues. Germline V gene data show CDR1 as SNHLY and CDR2 as FYNNEI. The CDR3 DNA sequence: TGTGCCAGCAGGGGTGGGCGGTACAAAAACATTCAGTACTTC. Translating it yields CASRGGRYKNIQYF.

This clonotype was picked up a small number of times. The CDR3 DNA reads TGTGCCAGCAGACCACAGCGGGGATCCTACGAGCAGTACTTC. This translates into CASRPQRGSYEQYF. The chain employs TRBV4-2 and TRBJ2-7, with 7 bases fitting TRBD2. The CDR3 spans 14 residues. From germline, CDR1 is LGHNA and CDR2 YNFKEQ. Trimming cost V 6 bases and J 1 base; bases outside gene matches: 6.

The rearrangement joins TRBV20-1 to TRBJ2-1, with D unclear. Germline V gene lookup returns CDR1 DFQATT and CDR2 SNEGSKA (reference sequence). The V and J ends lost 5 bases and 7 bases respectively, with 6 bases between them. This CDR3 spans 10 amino acids. CDR3 nucleotide sequence: TGCAGTGCTCTTATTAATGAGCAGTTCTTC. It is translated as CSALINEQFF.

This clonotype turned up a few times. This chain links TRBV7-9 with TRBJ2-5; D is uncertain. The CDR3 is 14 residues long. Germline V gene sequence: CDR1 SEHNR, CDR2 FQNEAQ (reference sequence). V was cut by 4 bases and J by 1 base, with 10 bases left in between. Written as DNA, the CDR3 is TGTGCCAGCAGCTCCACAAGACTCCAAGAGACCCAGTACTTC. Protein sequence: CASSSTRLQETQYF.

This chain links TRBV28 with TRBJ2-7, with D possibly matching TRBD2 (5 bases). With 4 bases removed from V and 4 bases from J, the gap between germline ends came to 20 bases. The CDR3 runs to 16 residues. Germline values: CDR1 MDHEN, CDR2 SYDVKM. The CDR3 DNA reads as TGTGCCAGCAGTTCTATCGAGGGAGTGCCTATATACGAGCAGTACTTC. Its protein product is CASSSIEGVPIYEQYF. The full variable domain, its missing parts supplied by reference TRBV28 and TRBJ2-7, is DVKVTQSSRYLVKRTGEKVFLECVQDMDHENMFWYRQDPGLGLRLIYFSYDVKMKEKGDIPEGYSVSREKKERFSLILESASTNQTSMYLCASSSIEGVPIYEQYFGPGTRLTVT.

CDR3 sequence (DNA): TGTGCCACTCGGCGCCCGGGGGTCTCCTACGAGCAGTACTTC. Amino acid sequence: CATRRPGVSYEQYF. The rearrangement uses TRBV15 and TRBJ2-7; D is possibly TRBD2 (6 bases). This CDR3 region has 14 residues. Germline V lookup: CDR1 LNHNV, CDR2 YYDKDF (reference sequence). V shed 9 bases and J shed 0 bases, with 15 bases lying between them. Full variable domain (missing parts from reference TRBV15 and TRBJ2-7): DAMVIQNPRYQVTQFGKPVTLSCSQTLNHNVMYWYQQKSSQAPKLLFHYYDKDFNNEADTPDNFQSRRPNTSFCFLDIRSPGLGDTAMYLCATRRPGVSYEQYFGPGTRLTVT.

This chain joins TRBV20-1 and TRBJ2-3; tentative D call: TRBD2 (5 bases). Germline CDR1 and CDR2: DFQATT and SNEGSKA (reference sequence). The CDR3 is 14 amino acids. The V and J ends lost 5 bases and 12 bases respectively, with 24 bases between them. DNA of the CDR3: TGCAGTGCTCCCCCCCCCTGGGAGCAAATGGAACAGTATTTT. Protein sequence: CSAPPPWEQMEQYF.

The rearrangement joins TRBV12-3 or TRBV12-4 to TRBJ2-3, with D perhaps matching TRBD1 or TRBD2 (6 bases each). Trimming took off 5 bases at V and 3 bases at J, with 15 bases between the two ends. The length of the CDR3 is 15 residues. The CDR3 spells CASSPPWGATDTQYF. CDR3 DNA sequence: TGTGCCAGCAGTCCCCCGTGGGGGGCAACAGATACGCAGTATTTT.

This chain connects TRBV30 to TRBJ2-5; tentative D call: TRBD1 (6 bases). V lost 5 bases, J lost 5 bases, and 30 bases lay in between. The CDR3 runs to 18 residues. Germline CDR1 reads GTSNPN; CDR2 reads SVGIG (reference sequence). For the CDR3, the DNA is TGTGCCTGGGGGTGGGAAGGACAGAAGGAAAACGTTTGGGAGACCCAGTACTTC. Translation: CAWGWEGQKENVWETQYF.

This clonotype occurred a few times. The chain has TRBV6-6 and TRBJ2-7, with D unresolved. Trimming took 2 bases from V and 9 from J, leaving 11 bases between them. The CDR3 covers 12 residues. CDR1 and CDR2 from the germline V gene are MNHNY and SVGAGI (reference sequence). CDR3 nucleotides: TGTGCCAGCAGTTACGGGTCTAGAGGGCAGTACTTC. Protein: CASSYGSRGQYF.

The CDR3 DNA reads TGTGCCAGCAGCTTCCGGGACAGGGGCTATGGCTACACCTTC. Its protein is CASSFRDRGYGYTF. The V call is TRBV7-2, the J call TRBJ1-2; 10 positions match TRBD1. The CDR3 has 14 residues. Germline V lookup: CDR1 SGHTA, CDR2 FQGNSA. J lost 4 bases, V lost 3 bases, and 2 bases had no gene match.

V and J are TRBV3-1 and TRBJ2-2; D is unresolved. The V gene lost 2 bases and the J gene lost 2 bases, with 9 bases spanning the gap. The CDR3 extends over 15 amino acids. Germline CDR1 and CDR2: LGHDT and YNNKEL (reference sequence). DNA of the CDR3: TGTGCCAGCAGCCAACCAACTACTAACACCGGGGAGCTGTTTTTT. Protein product: CASSQPTTNTGELFF.

The chain has TRBV5-1 and TRBJ2-2; 7 bases agree with TRBD1. J was trimmed by 1 base and V by 7 bases; bases with no gene match: 4. The CDR3 spans 14 residues. From germline, CDR1 is SGHRS and CDR2 YFSETQ. The chain's CDR3 is CASARQGNTGELFF. Here the CDR3 DNA reads TGCGCCAGCGCACGACAGGGGAACACCGGGGAGCTGTTTTTT.

The chain recombines TRBV20-1 with TRBJ1-1, with D uncertain. V lost 4 bases and J 5 bases, leaving 20 bases between the germline ends. The CDR3 covers 15 residues. From germline, CDR1 is DFQATT and CDR2 SNEGSKA (reference sequence). In DNA form, the CDR3 reads TGCAGTGCTACGTCATGGGGAGTCAGGTCTACTGAAGCTTTCTTT. This encodes CSATSWGVRSTEAFF.

The chain employs TRBV10-3 and TRBJ2-1, with 11 bases fitting TRBD2. Germline V gene sequence: CDR1 ENHRY, CDR2 SYGVKD. The ends lost 8 bases at V and 2 bases at J; junction bases unmatched: 23. This CDR3 contains 21 residues. DNA for the CDR3: TGTGCCATCCAACCCCTCCCGGGAATAGCGGGAGGGCCGATCACCTACAATGAGCAGTTCTTC. It specifies CAIQPLPGIAGGPITYNEQFF.